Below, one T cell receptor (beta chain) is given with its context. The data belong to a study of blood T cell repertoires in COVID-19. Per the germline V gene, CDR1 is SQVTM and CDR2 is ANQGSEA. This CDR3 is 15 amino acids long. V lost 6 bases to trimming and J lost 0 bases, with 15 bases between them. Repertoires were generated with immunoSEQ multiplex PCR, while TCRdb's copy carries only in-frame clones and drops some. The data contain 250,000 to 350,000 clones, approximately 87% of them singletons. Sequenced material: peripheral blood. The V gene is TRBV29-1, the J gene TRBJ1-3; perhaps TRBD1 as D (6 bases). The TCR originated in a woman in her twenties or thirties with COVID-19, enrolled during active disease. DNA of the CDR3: TGCAGCGTCGCGGACAGTCCGAGCTCTGGAAACACCATATATTTT. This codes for CSVADSPSSGNTIYF.